This TCR beta chain was recovered during a study of T cell changes during pregnancy in multiple sclerosis. This clone came up once. TCRdb's table, derived via immunoSEQ multiplex PCR, lists solely in-frame clones and lacks some. The sample records 50,000 to 65,000 clones, 90% being singletons. There are 17 residues in the CDR3. CDR1 and CDR2 (germline): SGHDT, YYEEEE. Germline trimming cut 1 base from V and 1 base from J; bases unmatched to any gene: 8. The chain links TRBV5-6 to TRBJ1-1; 9 bases are a match to TRBD1. The sequence derives from a female donor in good health, enrolled as a control in a pregnancy study. The sequencing here drew on peripheral blood, taken in the third trimester of pregnancy. CDR3 bases: TGTGCCAGCAGCTTGACTGGACAGGGGATCTGGAACACTGAAGCTTTCTTT. It codes for CASSLTGQGIWNTEAFF.